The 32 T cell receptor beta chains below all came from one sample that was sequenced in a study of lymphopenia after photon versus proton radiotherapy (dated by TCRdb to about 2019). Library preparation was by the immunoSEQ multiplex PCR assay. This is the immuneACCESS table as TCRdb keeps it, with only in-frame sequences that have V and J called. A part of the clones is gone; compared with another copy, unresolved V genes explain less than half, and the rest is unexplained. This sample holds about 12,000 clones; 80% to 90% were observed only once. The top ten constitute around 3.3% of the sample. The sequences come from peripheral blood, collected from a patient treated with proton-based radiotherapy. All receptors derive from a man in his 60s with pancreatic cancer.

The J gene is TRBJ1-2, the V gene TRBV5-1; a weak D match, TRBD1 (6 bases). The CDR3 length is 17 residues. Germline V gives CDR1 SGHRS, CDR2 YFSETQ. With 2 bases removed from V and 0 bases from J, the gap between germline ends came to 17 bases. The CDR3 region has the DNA TGCGCCAGCAGCTTAGCGGGCTCAAGGGACACTAACTATGGCTACACCTTC. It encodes CASSLAGSRDTNYGYTF.

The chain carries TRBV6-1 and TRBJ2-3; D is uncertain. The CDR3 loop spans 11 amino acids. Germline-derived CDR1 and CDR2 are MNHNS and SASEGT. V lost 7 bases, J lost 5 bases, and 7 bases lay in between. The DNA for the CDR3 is TGTGCCAGCAAATTCGGAGATACGCAGTATTTT. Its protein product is CASKFGDTQYF.

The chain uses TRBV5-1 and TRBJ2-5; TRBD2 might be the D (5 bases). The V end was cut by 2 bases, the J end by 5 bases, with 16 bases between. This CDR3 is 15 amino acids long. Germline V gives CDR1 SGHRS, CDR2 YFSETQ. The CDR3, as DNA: TGCGCCAGCAGCTTAGAGGGCCAGAAACTCGAGACCCAGTACTTC. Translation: CASSLEGQKLETQYF.

CDR3 sequence reads: CASSPRLAGATDTQYF. The DNA for the CDR3 is TGCGCCAGCAGCCCGCGACTAGCGGGAGCGACAGATACGCAGTATTTT. The chain joins TRBV5-1 to TRBJ2-3; 12 bases are a match to TRBD2. Trimming removed 4 bases from V and 3 bases from J; junction bases left unmatched: 6. The CDR3 extends over 16 amino acids. Germline values: CDR1 SGHRS, CDR2 YFSETQ.

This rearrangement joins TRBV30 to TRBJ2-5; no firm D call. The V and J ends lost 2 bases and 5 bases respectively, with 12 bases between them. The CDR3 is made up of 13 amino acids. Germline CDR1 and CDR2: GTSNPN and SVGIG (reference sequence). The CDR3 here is CAWSLSVLETQYF. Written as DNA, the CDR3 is TGTGCCTGGAGTTTGAGCGTTTTGGAGACCCAGTACTTC.

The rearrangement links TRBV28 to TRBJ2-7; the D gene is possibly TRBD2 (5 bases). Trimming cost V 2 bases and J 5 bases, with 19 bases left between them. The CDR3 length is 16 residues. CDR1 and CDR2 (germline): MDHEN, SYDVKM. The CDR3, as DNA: TGTGCCAGCAGTTTAGGGCCCCCCCCTCCCGGGGACGAGCAGTACTTC. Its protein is CASSLGPPPPGDEQYF.

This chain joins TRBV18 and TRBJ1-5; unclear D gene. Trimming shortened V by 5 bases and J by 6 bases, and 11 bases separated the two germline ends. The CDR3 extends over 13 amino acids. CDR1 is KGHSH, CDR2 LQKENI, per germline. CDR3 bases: TGTGCCAGCTCATTAGAGGGAGTTCAGCCCCAGCATTTT. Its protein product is CASSLEGVQPQHF.

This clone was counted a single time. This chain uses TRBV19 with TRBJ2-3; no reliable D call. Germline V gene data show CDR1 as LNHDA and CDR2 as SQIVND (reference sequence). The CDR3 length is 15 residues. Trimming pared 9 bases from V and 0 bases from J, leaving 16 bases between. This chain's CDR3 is CASTQFLSSTDTQYF. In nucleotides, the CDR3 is TGTGCCAGCACCCAATTCCTTTCTAGCACAGATACGCAGTATTTT.

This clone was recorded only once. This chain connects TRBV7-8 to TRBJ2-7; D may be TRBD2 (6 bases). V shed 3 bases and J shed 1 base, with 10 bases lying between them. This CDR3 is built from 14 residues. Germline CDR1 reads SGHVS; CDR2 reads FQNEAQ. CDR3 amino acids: CASSLGRRSYEQYF. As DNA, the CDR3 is TGTGCCAGCAGCTTGGGGAGGAGGTCCTACGAGCAGTACTTC.

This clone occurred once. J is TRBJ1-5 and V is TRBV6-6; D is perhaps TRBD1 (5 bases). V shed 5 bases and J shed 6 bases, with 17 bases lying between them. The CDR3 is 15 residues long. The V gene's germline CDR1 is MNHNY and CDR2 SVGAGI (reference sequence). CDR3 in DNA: TGTGCCAGCAGTCCCCCCCCTCCGGGGGGTCAGCCCCAGCATTTT. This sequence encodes CASSPPPPGGQPQHF.

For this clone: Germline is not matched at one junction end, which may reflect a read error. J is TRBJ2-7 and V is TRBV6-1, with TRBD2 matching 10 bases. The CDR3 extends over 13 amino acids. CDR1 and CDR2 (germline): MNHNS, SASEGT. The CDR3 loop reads CASSEATRLAGLF. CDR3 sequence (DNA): TGTGCCAGCAGTGAAGCAACGAGACTAGCGGGCCTCTTC.

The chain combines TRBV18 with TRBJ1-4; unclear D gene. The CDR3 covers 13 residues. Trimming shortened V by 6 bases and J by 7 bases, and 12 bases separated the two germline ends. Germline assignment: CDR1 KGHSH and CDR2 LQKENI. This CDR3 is CASSLAESEKLFF. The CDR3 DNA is TGTGCCAGCTCCCTCGCAGAAAGTGAAAAACTGTTTTTT.

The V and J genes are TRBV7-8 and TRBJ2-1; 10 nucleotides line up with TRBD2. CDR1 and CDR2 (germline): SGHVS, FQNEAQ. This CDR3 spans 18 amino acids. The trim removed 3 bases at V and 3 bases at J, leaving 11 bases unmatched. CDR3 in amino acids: CASSFPEREGLFYNEQFF. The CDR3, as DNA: TGTGCCAGCAGCTTCCCCGAGCGGGAGGGGTTATTCTACAATGAGCAGTTCTTC.

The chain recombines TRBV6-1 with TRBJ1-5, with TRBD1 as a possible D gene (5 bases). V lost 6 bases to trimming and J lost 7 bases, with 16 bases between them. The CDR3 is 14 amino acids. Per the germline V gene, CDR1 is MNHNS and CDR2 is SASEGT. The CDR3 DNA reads TGTGCCAGCAGGGAGTACACCGGGACCCAGCCCCAGCATTTT. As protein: CASREYTGTQPQHF.

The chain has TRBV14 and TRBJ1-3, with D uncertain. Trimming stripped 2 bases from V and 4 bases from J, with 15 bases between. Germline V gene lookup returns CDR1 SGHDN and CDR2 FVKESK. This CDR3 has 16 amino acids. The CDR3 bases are TGTGCCAGCAGCCAACCGACACTTATCTCCGGAAACACCATATATTTT. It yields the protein CASSQPTLISGNTIYF.

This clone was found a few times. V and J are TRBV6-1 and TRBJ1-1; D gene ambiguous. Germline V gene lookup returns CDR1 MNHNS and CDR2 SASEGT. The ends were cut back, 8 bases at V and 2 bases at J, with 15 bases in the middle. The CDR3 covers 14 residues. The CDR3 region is CASAKEIYNTEAFF. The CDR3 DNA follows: TGTGCCAGCGCCAAGGAAATTTACAACACTGAAGCTTTCTTT.

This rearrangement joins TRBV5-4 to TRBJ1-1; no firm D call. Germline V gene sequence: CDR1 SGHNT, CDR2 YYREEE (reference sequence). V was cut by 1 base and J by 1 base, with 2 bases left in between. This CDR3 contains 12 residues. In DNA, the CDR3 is TGTGCCAGCAGCTTGCAGAACACTGAAGCTTTCTTT. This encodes CASSLQNTEAFF.

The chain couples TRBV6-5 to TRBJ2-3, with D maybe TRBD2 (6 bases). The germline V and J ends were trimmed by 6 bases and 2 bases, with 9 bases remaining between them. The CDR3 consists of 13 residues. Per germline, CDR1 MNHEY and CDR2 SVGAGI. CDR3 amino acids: CASRRDHTDTQYF. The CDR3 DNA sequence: TGTGCCAGCAGGCGGGACCACACAGATACGCAGTATTTT.

Here the CDR3 reads CASSLRVSTDTQYF. The CDR3 DNA sequence: TGTGCCAGCAGTCTTAGGGTTAGCACAGATACGCAGTATTTT. This chain joins TRBV6-1 and TRBJ2-3; unclear D gene. V dropped 5 bases and J dropped 0 bases, with 9 bases sitting between them. Germline V CDR1 and CDR2: MNHNS, SASEGT. The CDR3 is 14 residues long.

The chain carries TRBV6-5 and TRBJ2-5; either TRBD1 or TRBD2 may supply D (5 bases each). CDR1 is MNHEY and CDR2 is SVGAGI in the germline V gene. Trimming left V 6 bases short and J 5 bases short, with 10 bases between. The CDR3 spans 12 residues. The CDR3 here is CASRAWGETQYF. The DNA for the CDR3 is TGTGCCAGCAGGGCGTGGGGGGAGACCCAGTACTTC.

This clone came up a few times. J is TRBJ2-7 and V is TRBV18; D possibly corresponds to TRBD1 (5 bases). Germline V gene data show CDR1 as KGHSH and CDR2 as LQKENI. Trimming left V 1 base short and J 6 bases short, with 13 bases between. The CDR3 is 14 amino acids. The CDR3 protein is CASSPRDWGSEQYF. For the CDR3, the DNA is TGTGCCAGCTCACCACGTGACTGGGGCAGCGAGCAGTACTTC.

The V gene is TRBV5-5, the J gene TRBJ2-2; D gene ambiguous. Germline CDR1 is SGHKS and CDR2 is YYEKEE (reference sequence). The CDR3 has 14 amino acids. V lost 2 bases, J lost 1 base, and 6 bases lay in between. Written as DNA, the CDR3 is TGTGCCAGCAGCTTAGGCGGGAACACCGGGGAGCTGTTTTTT. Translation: CASSLGGNTGELFF.

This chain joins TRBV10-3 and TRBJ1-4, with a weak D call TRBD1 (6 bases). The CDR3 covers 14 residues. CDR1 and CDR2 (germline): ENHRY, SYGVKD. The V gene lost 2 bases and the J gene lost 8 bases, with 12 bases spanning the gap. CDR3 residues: CAISEGGAKEKLFF. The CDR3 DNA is TGTGCCATCAGTGAGGGGGGCGCCAAGGAAAAACTGTTTTTT.

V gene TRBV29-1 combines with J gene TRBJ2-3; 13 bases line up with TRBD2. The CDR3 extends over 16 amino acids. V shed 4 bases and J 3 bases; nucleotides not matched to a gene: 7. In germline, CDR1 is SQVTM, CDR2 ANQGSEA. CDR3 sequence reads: CSVGGLTSGRTDTQYF. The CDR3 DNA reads TGCAGCGTTGGGGGCCTGACTAGCGGGAGGACAGATACGCAGTATTTT.

In nucleotides, the CDR3 is TGTGCCAGCAGCCCTGGACAGTTTTCCCTACAGGATGAGCAGTTCTTC. Amino acids: CASSPGQFSLQDEQFF. The chain combines TRBV11-3 with TRBJ2-1; tentatively, D is TRBD1 (6 bases). CDR3 length equals 16 residues. CDR1 and CDR2 from the germline V gene are SGHNT and YENEEA. The V end lost 5 bases, the J end lost 8 bases, and 22 bases lay between the germline ends. The whole variable domain, remainder taken from reference TRBV11-3 and TRBJ2-1, is EAGVVQSPRYKIIEKKQPVAFWCNPISGHNTLYWYLQNLGQGPELLIRYENEEAVDDSQLPKDRFSAERLKGVDSTLKIQPAELGDSAVYLCASSPGQFSLQDEQFFGPGTRLTVL.

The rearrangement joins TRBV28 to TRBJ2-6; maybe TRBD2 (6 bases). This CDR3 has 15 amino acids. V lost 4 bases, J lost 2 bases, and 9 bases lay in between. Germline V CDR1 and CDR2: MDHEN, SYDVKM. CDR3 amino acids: CASSSGDPGANVLTF. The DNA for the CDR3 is TGTGCCAGCAGTTCGGGGGATCCTGGGGCCAACGTCCTGACTTTC.

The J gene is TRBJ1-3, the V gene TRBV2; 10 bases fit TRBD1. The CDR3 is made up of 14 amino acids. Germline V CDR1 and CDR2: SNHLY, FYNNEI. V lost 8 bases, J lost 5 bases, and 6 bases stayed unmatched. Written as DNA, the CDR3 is TGTGCCAGCGCCGGACAGGGGGTTAGAAACACCATATATTTT. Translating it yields CASAGQGVRNTIYF.

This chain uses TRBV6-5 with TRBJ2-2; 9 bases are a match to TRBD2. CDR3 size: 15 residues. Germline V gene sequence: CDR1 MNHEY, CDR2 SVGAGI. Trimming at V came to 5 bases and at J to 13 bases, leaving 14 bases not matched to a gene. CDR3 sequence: CASSLLAGASVGLFF. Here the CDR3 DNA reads TGTGCCAGCAGTCTGTTAGCGGGAGCCTCGGTGGGGCTGTTTTTT.

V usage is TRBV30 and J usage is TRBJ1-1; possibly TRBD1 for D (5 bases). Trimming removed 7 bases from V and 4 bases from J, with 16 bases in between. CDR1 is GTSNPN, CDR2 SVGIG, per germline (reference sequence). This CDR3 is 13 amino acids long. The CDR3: CAYLGRRSTEAFF. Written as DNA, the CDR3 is TGTGCCTATTTGGGGCGTCGGAGCACTGAAGCTTTCTTT.

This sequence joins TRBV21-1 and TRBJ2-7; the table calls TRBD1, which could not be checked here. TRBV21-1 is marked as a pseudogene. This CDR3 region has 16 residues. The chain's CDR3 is CASSKRDRGISYEQYF. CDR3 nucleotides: TGTGCCAGCAGCAAAAGGGACAGGGGAATCTCCTACGAGCAGTACTTC.

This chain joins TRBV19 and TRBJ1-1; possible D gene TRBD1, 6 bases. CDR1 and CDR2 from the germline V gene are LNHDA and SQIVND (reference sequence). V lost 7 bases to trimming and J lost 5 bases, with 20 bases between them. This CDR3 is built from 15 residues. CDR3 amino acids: CASNQGQLGGTEAFF. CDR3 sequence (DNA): TGTGCCAGTAACCAAGGACAGCTAGGTGGGACTGAAGCTTTCTTT.

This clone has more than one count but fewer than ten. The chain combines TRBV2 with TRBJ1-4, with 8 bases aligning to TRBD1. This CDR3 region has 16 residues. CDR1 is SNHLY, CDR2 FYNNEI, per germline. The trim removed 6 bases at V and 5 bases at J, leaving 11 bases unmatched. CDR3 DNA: TGTGCCAGCAGGTCCCGGACAGGGTCCATCAATGAAAAACTGTTTTTT. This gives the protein CASRSRTGSINEKLFF.